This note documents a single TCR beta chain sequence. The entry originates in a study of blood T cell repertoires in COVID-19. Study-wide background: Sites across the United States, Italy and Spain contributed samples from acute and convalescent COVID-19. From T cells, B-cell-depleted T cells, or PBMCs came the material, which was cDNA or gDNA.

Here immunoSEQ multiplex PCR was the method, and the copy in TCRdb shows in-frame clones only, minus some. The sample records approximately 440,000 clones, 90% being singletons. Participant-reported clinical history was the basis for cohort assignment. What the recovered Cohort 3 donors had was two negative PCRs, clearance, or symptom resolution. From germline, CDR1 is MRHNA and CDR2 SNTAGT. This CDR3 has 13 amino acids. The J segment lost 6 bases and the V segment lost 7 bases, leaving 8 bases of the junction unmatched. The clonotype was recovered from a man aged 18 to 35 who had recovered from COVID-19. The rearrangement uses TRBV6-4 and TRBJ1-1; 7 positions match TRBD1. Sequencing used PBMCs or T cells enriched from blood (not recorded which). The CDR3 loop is CASKQGDSSEAFF. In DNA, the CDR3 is TGTGCCAGCAAGCAGGGGGATTCATCTGAAGCTTTCTTT.